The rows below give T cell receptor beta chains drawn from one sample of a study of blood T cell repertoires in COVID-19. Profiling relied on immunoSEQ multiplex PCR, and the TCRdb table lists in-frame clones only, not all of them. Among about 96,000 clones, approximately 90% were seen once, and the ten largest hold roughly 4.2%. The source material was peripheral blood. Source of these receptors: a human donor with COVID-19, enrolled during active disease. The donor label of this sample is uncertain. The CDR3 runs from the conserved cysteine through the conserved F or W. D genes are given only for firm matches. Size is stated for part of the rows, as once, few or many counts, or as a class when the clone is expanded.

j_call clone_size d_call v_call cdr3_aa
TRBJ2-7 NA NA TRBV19 CASSIIGSYEQYF
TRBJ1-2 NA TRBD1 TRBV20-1 CSASPGGADGYTF
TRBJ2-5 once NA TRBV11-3 CASSSGLRPQETQYF
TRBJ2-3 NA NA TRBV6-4 CASSSGQPTDTQYF
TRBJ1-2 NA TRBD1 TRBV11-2 CASSHPGQGVYGYTF
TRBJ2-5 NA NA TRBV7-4 CASSPRRVGLETQYF
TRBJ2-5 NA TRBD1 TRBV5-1 CASRGIGTGEQETQYF
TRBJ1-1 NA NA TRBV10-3 CAISVGGGGTEAFF
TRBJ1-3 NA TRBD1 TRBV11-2 CASSPGADRGPVF
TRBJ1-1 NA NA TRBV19 CASSTWTVLGSEAFF
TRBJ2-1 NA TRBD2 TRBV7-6 CASSFGLAGDPEQFF
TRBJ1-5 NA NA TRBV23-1 CASSPRHRDGQPQHF
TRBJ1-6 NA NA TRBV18 CASSPLGGRSSPLHF
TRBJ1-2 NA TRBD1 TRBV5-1 CASSLEAGGGYTF
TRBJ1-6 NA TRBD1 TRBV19 CASSLVGDRANSPLHF
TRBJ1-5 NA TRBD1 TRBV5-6 CASSDRTGPGNQPQHF
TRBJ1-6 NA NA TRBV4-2 CASSQEANSPLHF
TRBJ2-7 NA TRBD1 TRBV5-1 CASSFEGQGPYEQYF
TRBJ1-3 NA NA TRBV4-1 CASSQERTAGNTIYF
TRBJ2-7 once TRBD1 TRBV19 CASSDTFRDRAEQYF
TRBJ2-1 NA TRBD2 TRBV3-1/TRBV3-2 CASSEPGLADNEQFF
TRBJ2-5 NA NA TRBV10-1 CASSESTLTKETQYF
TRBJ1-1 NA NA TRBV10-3 CAISGMVQGYTEAFF
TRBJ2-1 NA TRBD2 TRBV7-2 CASSLVGRGSYNEQFF
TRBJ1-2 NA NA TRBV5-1 CASSPTGPLSGYTF
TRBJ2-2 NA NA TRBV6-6 CASSYSGRKAGELFF
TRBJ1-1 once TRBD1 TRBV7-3 CASSSRTGTEAFF
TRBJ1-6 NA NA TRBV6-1 CASSEAIGSGSPLHF
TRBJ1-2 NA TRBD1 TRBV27 CASRRPTGTGANYGYTF
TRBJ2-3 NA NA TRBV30 CAWSARTQGTDTQYF
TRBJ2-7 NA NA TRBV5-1 CASSLELTAAGSNLGQYF
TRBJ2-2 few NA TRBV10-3 CAIGVTGELFF
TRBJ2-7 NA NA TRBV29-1 CSYSRGAKDQYF
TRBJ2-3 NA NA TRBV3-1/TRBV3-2 CASSLQFSQADTQYF
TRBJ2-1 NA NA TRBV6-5 CASTLRERKDEQFF
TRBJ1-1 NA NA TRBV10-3 CAAKAVVNTEAFF
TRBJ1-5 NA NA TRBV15 CATTPAGQSNQPQHF
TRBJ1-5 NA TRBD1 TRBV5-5 CASSLSFGTGLWDQPQHF
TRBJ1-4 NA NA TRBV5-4 CASSIRQATNEKLFF
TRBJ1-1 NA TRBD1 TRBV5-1 CASSFGQGGTEAFF
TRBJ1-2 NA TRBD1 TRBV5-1 CASSSQGALGYGYTF
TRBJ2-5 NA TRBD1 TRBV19 CASSSNRGSETQYF
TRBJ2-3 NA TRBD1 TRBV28 CASSFIALGQGPDTQYF
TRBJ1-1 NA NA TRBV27 CASSFGRENTEAFF
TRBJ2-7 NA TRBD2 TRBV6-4 CASTSLAYRGSSYEQYF
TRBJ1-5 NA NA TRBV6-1 CASSERRGGGNQPQHF
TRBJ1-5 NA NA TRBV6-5 CASSYSAGRSIQPQHF
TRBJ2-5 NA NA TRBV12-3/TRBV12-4 CASGASDETQYF
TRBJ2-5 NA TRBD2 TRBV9 CASSAGTSRETQYF
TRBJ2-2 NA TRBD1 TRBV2 CASTKDRAGAGELFF
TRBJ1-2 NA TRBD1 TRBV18 CASSRDSRNGYTF
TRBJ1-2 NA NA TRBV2 CASSEQGAEYGYTF
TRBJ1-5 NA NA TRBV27 CASSLQALNQPQHF
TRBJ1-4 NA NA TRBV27 CASSPQGFNEKLFF
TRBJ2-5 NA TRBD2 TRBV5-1 CASSSRGGRQETQYF
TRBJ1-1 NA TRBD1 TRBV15 CATSRGDRIHTEAFF
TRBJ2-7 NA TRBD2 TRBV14 CASSHLVASGGLISYEQYF
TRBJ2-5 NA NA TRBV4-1 CASSPMPGPQETQYF